This T cell receptor (beta chain) was captured by sequencing in a study of PD-L1 blockade in urothelial cancer. Turning to the study itself: Males with bladder-origin urothelial cancer constituted about 90% of the roughly 30 patients. Blood analysis occurred 3 weeks (second dose) and 6 weeks after treatment start. From 0 to 3 prior chemotherapy regimens had been given to the patients.

Profiled with immunoSEQ multiplex PCR; TCRdb holds only in-frame clones, not every one. The table records 85,000 to 95,000 clones, roughly nine tenths of them present only once. The CDR3 totals 17 residues. Time point denoted: pretreatment peripheral blood. This sequence was found in a woman of 80 years or more with urothelial cancer. Sequencing used PBMCs, obtained around atezolizumab (anti-PD-L1) treatment. This rearrangement joins TRBV12-2 to TRBJ2-2; the table names TRBD2, a call not compared with the DNA. TRBV12-2 is recorded as a pseudogene. The CDR3 region is CASRRGLADSHAGELFF. The CDR3 DNA follows: TGTGCAAGTCGCAGGGGACTAGCCGACTCTCATGCCGGGGAGCTGTTTTTT.